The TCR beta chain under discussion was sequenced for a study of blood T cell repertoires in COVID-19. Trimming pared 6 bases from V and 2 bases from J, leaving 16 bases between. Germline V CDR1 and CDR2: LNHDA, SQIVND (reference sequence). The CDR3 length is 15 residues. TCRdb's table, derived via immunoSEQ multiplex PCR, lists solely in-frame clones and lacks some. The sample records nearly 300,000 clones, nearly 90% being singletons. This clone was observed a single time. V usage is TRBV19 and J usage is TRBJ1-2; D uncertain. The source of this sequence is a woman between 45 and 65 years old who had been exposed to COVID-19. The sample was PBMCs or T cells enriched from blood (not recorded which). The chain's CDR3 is CASRYLFGKNYGYTF. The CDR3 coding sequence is TGTGCCAGTAGATATCTGTTTGGCAAAAACTATGGCTACACCTTC.